This TCR beta chain was retrieved from a study of identical twins. The study, taken as a whole, reports: Insertions were reduced in abundant cord blood beta clonotypes but not in memory repertoires. Zero-insertion analyses could be partly confounded by invariant MAIT and iNKT cells.

To note about this clonotype: What it binds is not known.

One entry per CDR3 protein, called by TCRdb with MiXCR from the 5' RACE reads. The sample lists 1.5 million or so distinct CDR3 sequences, less than 35% occurring once. Germline lookup yields CDR1 DFQATT and CDR2 SNEGSKA (reference sequence). J was trimmed by 3 bases and V by 3 bases; bases with no gene match: 4. The CDR3 runs to 13 residues. The chain combines TRBV20-1 with TRBJ2-7, with 8 bases identical to TRBD2. The sample taken for sequencing was cord blood. This clonotype originated in a newborn girl in good health. The CDR3 protein is CSARPGLDYEQYF. The CDR3 DNA reads TGCAGTGCTAGGCCGGGACTAGACTACGAGCAGTACTTC.